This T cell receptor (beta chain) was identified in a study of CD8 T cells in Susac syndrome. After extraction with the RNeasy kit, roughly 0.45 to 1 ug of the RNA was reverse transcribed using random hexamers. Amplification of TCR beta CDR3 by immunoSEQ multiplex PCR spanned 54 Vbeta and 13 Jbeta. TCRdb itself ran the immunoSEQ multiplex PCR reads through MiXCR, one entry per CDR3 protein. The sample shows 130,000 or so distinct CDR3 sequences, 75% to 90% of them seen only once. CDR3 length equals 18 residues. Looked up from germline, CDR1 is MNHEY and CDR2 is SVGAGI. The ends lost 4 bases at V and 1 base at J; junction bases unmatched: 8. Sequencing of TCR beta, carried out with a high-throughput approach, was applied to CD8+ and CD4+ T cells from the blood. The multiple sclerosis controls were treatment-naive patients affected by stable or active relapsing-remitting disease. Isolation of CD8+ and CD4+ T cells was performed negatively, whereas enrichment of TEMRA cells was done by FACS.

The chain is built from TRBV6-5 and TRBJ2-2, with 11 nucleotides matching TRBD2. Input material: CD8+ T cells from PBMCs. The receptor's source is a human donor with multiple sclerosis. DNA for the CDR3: TGTGCCAGCAGTTCCACCGAGGGGACTAGCGGGAACACCGGGGAGCTGTTTTTT. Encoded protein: CASSSTEGTSGNTGELFF.